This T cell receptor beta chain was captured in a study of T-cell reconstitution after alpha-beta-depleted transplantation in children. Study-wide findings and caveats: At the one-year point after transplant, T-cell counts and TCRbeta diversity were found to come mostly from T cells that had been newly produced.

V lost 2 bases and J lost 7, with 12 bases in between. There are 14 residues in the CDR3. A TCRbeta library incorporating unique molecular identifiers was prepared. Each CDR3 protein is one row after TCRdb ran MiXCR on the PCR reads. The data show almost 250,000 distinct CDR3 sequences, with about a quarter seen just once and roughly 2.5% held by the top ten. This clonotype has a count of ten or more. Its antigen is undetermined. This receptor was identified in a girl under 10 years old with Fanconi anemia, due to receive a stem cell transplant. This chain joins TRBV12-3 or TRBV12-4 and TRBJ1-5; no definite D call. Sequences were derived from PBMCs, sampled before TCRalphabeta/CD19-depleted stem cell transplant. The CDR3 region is CASSLSGRVQPQHF. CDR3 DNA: TGTGCCAGCAGTTTATCGGGGAGGGTCCAGCCCCAGCATTTT.